These T cell receptor beta chains were read from a single sample in a study of T cell repertoires in cytomegalovirus infection. TCRdb re-derived calls from the reads in MiXCR, one entry per CDR3 protein. Here the sample spans roughly 920,000 distinct CDR3 sequences, 25% to 40% being singletons. The antigens of these receptors remain unknown. This specimen was cultured CD8+ T cells from PBMCs, taken from culture after CMV antigen stimulation. These receptors were obtained from a human donor in good health (CMV status not recorded). Some clones in this sample may be carry-over from other donors' samples. Both conserved end residues are part of each CDR3. Fields, in order: J gene, V gene, CDR3 protein.

TRBJ2-1	TRBV5-5	CASSPFQGHNEQFF
TRBJ2-1	TRBV4-3	CASSQDPVGDNEQFF
TRBJ2-7	TRBV19	CASSIGPTGTYPYEQYF
TRBJ1-1	TRBV5-8	CASSLMASGNTEAFF
TRBJ2-1	TRBV9	CASSVAGQLYNEQFF
TRBJ2-3	TRBV2	CASSFGTGGFLTDTQYF
TRBJ1-5	TRBV4-3	CASSQGMGEQHF
TRBJ1-1	TRBV6-1	CASSQGASTEAFF
TRBJ2-4	TRBV27	CASRGGGKNIQYF
TRBJ1-3	TRBV14	CASSRGTLGNTIYF
TRBJ2-7	TRBV7-2	CASSLGGASSRQYF
TRBJ2-7	TRBV19	CASSQTGASYEQYF
TRBJ2-1	TRBV10-2	CASSLTGDREQFF
TRBJ1-1	TRBV4-1	CASSTLGRMVKAFF
TRBJ1-5	TRBV5-1	CATKPGTGDQPQHF
TRBJ1-4	TRBV12-3/TRBV12-4	CASSWSNGEKLFF
TRBJ2-5	TRBV7-6	CASSFQRGTQETQYF
TRBJ2-1	TRBV4-3	CASSQEGLAGAPSYNEQFF
TRBJ1-2	TRBV7-9	CASSLEKGEPRGYTF
TRBJ2-1	TRBV20-1	CSARGVTKRGYNEQFF
TRBJ2-1	TRBV5-8	CASSSPGGSPYNEQFF
TRBJ1-1	TRBV27	CASKTIGGILNTEAFF
TRBJ1-2	TRBV5-5	CASTLRSQVQANYGYTF
TRBJ2-2	TRBV7-6	CASSFPRFGQVNTGELFF
TRBJ1-1	TRBV6-6	CASSYTFSRGNTEAFF
TRBJ1-1	TRBV7-2	CASSPPGGWPEAFF
TRBJ2-7	TRBV7-6	CASSLQGEQYF